These T cell receptor beta chains were read from a single sample in a study of blood T cells in healthy people across ages. Using its own MiXCR run on the 5' RACE reads, TCRdb lists one record per CDR3 protein. This table has about 510,000 distinct CDR3 sequences, approximately 26% appearing once. These same records also appear under a second study, on T cells of mothers and their children.

The sequencing sample was made of blood. The receptors derive from a boy aged 2-9 years in good health. The CDR3 runs from the conserved cysteine through the conserved F or W. The D gene is left open where the match is weak. Clone size is stated in some rows and not others, as once, few, many or a class when expanded.

- - TRBJ2-3 TRBV9 TGTGCCAGCAGCGTAGTTCCTAGCACAGATACGCAGTATTTT CASSVVPSTDTQYF
- few TRBJ1-4 TRBV7-9 TGTGCCAGCAGCTTATGGGCCGGACCAACTAATGAAAAACTGTTTTTT CASSLWAGPTNEKLFF
- - TRBJ2-7 TRBV7-9 TGTGCCAGCAGCTTAGCGCCGGCCGGATCCTACGAGCAGTACTTC CASSLAPAGSYEQYF
TRBD1 - TRBJ2-7 TRBV5-1 TGCGCCAGCAGCTCTCGGACAGGAACGAGGGAGCAGTACTTC CASSSRTGTREQYF
TRBD2 - TRBJ2-1 TRBV12-3/TRBV12-4 TGTGCCAGCAGTTTGGGGACTAGCGTGGACAATGAGCAGTTCTTC CASSLGTSVDNEQFF
- few TRBJ2-7 TRBV5-1 TGCGCCAGCAGCTTGGACGCAGGTCCGTCCTACGAGCAGTACTTC CASSLDAGPSYEQYF
- few TRBJ1-4 TRBV7-2 TGTGCCAGCAGCCAGGGGTTCACTAATGAAAAACTGTTTTTT CASSQGFTNEKLFF
- - TRBJ2-5 TRBV4-2 TGTGCCAGCAGCCAGAAAACGGGAGCACAAGAGACCCAGTACTTC CASSQKTGAQETQYF
- - TRBJ1-1 TRBV20-1 TGCAGTGCTAGAGTAGTCGGCATGAACACTGAAGCTTTCTTT CSARVVGMNTEAFF
- few TRBJ2-7 TRBV18 TGTGCCAGCTCACTCATAAGACTAGAACCCTACGAGCAGTACTTC CASSLIRLEPYEQYF
TRBD1 - TRBJ2-5 TRBV5-1 TGCGCCAGCAGCTCGGGACAGGGCCCCCTACAAGAGACCCAGTACTTC CASSSGQGPLQETQYF
- few TRBJ2-2 TRBV9 TGTGCCAGCAGCGCTGTGGGACTTGACACCGGGGAGCTGTTTTTT CASSAVGLDTGELFF
TRBD1 - TRBJ1-2 TRBV14 TGTGCCAGCAGCCACATCCGGACAGGGGAAAAAGGGAATGGTTACACCTTC CASSHIRTGEKGNGYTF
- - TRBJ2-4 TRBV2 TGTGCCGACGGATCTAGGGGAGTTGCCAAAAACATTCAGTACTTC CADGSRGVAKNIQYF
TRBD1 - TRBJ2-3 TRBV20-1 TGCAGTGCTCCCATGACAGGGCCAGATACGCAGTATTTT CSAPMTGPDTQYF
- - TRBJ2-5 TRBV19 TGTGCCAGTAGTGTATCCTTCGACAGACAAGAGACCCAGTACTTC CASSVSFDRQETQYF
- - TRBJ2-3 TRBV5-1 TGCGCCAGCAGCTGGGATCCCTCGAAAGATACGCAGTATTTT CASSWDPSKDTQYF
TRBD2 many TRBJ2-5 TRBV10-3 TGTGCCATCAGTGAGCGGGGGGGCCGGGAGACCCAGTACTTC CAISERGGRETQYF
- - TRBJ1-4 TRBV7-8 TGTGCCAGCAGCTTACGTGGAGGGATGGGGGGGACGAGGATTGGGGAAAAACTGTTTTTT CASSLRGGMGGTRIGEKLFF
TRBD1 few TRBJ2-3 TRBV5-8 TGTGCCAGCAGCTTGGGACGACAGGGAATGAAGGTGAATTTT CASSLGRQGMKVNF
- - TRBJ2-1 TRBV6-2/TRBV6-3 TGTGCCAGCAGTTACCGACGCCTAACTGGGGGGGAGCAGTTCTTC CASSYRRLTGGEQFF
- once TRBJ2-3 TRBV4-3 TGCGCCAGCAGCCAAGAGGTTCGCACAGATACGCAGTATTTT CASSQEVRTDTQYF
TRBD2 - TRBJ2-3 TRBV11-2 TGTGCCAGCAGCTCCCCTAGCGGGAGATCAGGTACGCAGTATTTT CASSSPSGRSGTQYF
- few TRBJ2-1 TRBV9 TGTGCCAGCAGCGTAGACGCAAGAGCGTACAATGAGCAGTTCTTC CASSVDARAYNEQFF
- once TRBJ2-4 TRBV11-2 TGTGCCAGCAGCTTAGATAGGAGGGACATTCAGTACTTC CASSLDRRDIQYF
- - TRBJ2-7 TRBV30 TGTGCCTCCAGACAGGTTCACTCCTACGAGCAGTACTTC CASRQVHSYEQYF
- few TRBJ1-1 TRBV19 TGTGCCAGTAGTACCACTAATCTTGAAGCTTTCTTT CASSTTNLEAFF
- few TRBJ2-6 TRBV11-2 TGTGCCAGCAGCTTAGTACGGAGCTCTGGGGCCAACGTCCTGACTTTC CASSLVRSSGANVLTF
- - TRBJ2-5 TRBV6-6 TGTGCCAGCAGTTACTCAACTGGCGTGGAGACCCAGTACTTC CASSYSTGVETQYF
TRBD2 many TRBJ2-1 TRBV7-2 TGTGCCAGCAGCTTAGCGGCGGGAGGGCCACAGTTCTTC CASSLAAGGPQFF
- - TRBJ2-7 TRBV14 TGTGCCAGCAGCTCCAGGGGGGGTAAACTAATGAGCGAGCAGTACTTC CASSSRGGKLMSEQYF
- - TRBJ1-4 TRBV12-3/TRBV12-4 TGTGCCAGCAGGCCCTTCTCGGGGGAAAAACTGTTTTTT CASRPFSGEKLFF
- few TRBJ1-2 TRBV20-1 TGCAGTGCGCAGCGGTCATACTTGTATGGCTACACCTTC CSAQRSYLYGYTF
- few TRBJ2-3 TRBV7-6 TGTGCCAGCAGCTTAGGTGCACGGGGCGCCCAAAATACGCAGTATTTT CASSLGARGAQNTQYF
- - TRBJ2-6 TRBV29-1 TGCAGCGTTGAATCAGGGTCTGGGGCCAACGTCCTGACTTTC CSVESGSGANVLTF
- - TRBJ2-5 TRBV2 TGTGCCAGCAGTGGTGGACAGTCAATCCAAGAGACCCAGTACTTC CASSGGQSIQETQYF
- - TRBJ1-1 TRBV29-1 TGCAGTACGACTGAAGCTTTCTTT CSTTEAFF
- - TRBJ1-1 TRBV6-5 TGTGCCAGCAGTTACTCCAAGACAGTTGGGTACACTGAAGCTTTCTTT CASSYSKTVGYTEAFF
- - TRBJ2-1 TRBV20-1 TGCAGTGCTCCTCGACAGTCCGGGTACAATGAGCAGTTCTTC CSAPRQSGYNEQFF
- - TRBJ1-1 TRBV27 TGTGCCAGCAGTCTCTCGGACGGAAACCTTATGAACACTGAAGCTTTCTTT CASSLSDGNLMNTEAFF